The entry that follows covers one TCR beta chain sequence. Its antigen is still unknown. One end of the junction varies from germline; a read error may be responsible. The sample is drawn from a study of a mutant IDH1 vaccine in newly diagnosed glioma. The overall study: Vaccinations were initiated 4-6 weeks following radiotherapy alone, or were given together with temozolomide cycles.

Assay used: immunoSEQ multiplex PCR; TCRdb lists only in-frame clones, some missing. The sample yields around 50,000 clones, 75% to 90% seen once. This sample's time point: week 5, during vaccination. The content of each vaccine dose was 300 ug of mutant IDH1 20-mer peptide, and topical imiquimod accompanied it. Germline lookup yields CDR1 MDHEN and CDR2 SYDVKM. The CDR3 covers 13 residues. The sequences come from PBMCs, collected from a glioma patient whose treatment included an IDH1 peptide vaccine. The gene calls are TRBV28 and TRBJ2-2; D gene uncertain. The source of this sequence is a middle-aged woman with glioma. This CDR3 is CATSVGYTGELFF. The CDR3 coding sequence is TGTGCCACCAGTGTAGGGTACACCGGGGAGCTGTTTTTT.